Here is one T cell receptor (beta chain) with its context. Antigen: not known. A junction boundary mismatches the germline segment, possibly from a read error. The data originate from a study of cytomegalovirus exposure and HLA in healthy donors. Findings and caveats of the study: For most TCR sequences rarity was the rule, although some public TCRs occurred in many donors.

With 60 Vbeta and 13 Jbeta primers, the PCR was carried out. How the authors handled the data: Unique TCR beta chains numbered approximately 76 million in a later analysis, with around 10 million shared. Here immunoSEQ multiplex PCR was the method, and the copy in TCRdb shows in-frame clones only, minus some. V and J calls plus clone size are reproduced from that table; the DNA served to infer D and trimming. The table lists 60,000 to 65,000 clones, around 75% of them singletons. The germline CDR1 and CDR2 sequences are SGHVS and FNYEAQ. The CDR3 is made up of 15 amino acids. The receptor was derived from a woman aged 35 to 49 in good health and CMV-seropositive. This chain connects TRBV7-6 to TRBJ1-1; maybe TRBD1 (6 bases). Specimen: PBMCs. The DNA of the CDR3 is TGTGCCAGCAGCTTAGAAGGGGGTATGAACACTGAAGCTCTCTTT. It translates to CASSLEGGMNTEALF.